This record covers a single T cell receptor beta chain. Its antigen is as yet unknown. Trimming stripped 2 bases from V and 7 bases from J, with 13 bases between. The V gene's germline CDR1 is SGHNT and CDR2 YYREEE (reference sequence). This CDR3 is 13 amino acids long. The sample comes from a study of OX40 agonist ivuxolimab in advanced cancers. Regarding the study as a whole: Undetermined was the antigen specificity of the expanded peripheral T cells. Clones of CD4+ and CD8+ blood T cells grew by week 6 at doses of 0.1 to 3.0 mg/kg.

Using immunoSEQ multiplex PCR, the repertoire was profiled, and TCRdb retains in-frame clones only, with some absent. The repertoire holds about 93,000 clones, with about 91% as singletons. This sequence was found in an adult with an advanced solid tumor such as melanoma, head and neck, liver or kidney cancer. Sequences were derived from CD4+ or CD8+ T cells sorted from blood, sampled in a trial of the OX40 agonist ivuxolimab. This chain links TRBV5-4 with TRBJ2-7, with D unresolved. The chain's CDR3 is CASSFGRAGEQYF. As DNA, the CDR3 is TGTGCCAGCAGCTTCGGTCGTGCTGGGGAGCAGTACTTC.